The 31 T cell receptor beta chains listed next were all sequenced from one sample in a study of T cell responses to AZD1222 COVID-19 vaccine. Sequencing used immunoSEQ multiplex PCR; TCRdb keeps in-frame clones, though not all of them. The data hold about 110,000 clones, with roughly 86% observed a single time. Sequences were derived from peripheral blood, sampled 28 days after the second AZD1222 dose. All receptors derive from an adult who received the AZD1222 COVID-19 vaccine.

This chain uses TRBV19 with TRBJ2-3; 10 bases agree with TRBD2. Germline V CDR1 and CDR2: LNHDA, SQIVND (reference sequence). This CDR3 is 15 amino acids long. V shed 7 bases, J shed 9 bases, and the junction held 13 bases outside the gene matches. The CDR3 nucleotides are TGTGCCAGTACCCTTGAACAGCGGGGGGGCCGCACGCAGTATTTT. Protein sequence: CASTLEQRGGRTQYF.

V and J are TRBV7-2 and TRBJ1-2; D is unresolved. This CDR3 region has 14 residues. V was pared by 5 bases and J by 2 bases, with 12 bases between. Germline CDR1 is SGHTA and CDR2 is FQGNSA. The CDR3, as DNA: TGTGCCAGCAGCCCGATCAGGCAAAACTATGGCTACACCTTC. Encoded protein: CASSPIRQNYGYTF. The whole variable domain, filled in from reference TRBV7-2 and TRBJ1-2, reads GAGVSQSPSNKVTEKGKDVELRCDPISGHTALYWYRQSLGQGLEFLIYFQGNSAPDKSGLPSDRFSAERTGGSVSTLTIQRTQQEDSAVYLCASSPIRQNYGYTFGSGTRLTVV.

The CDR3 DNA reads as TGTGCCAGCAGTAACCGGGACAGGTCTTCCTACGAGCAGTACTTC. This encodes CASSNRDRSSYEQYF. V is TRBV6-5 and J is TRBJ2-7; 8 nucleotides match TRBD1. J was trimmed by 1 base and V by 5 bases; bases with no gene match: 7. CDR1 is MNHEY, CDR2 SVGAGI, per germline. The CDR3 consists of 15 residues.

This clone was detected once. The rearrangement links TRBV27 to TRBJ2-7, with TRBD1 matching over 9 bases. Germline trimming cut 9 bases from V and 4 bases from J; bases unmatched to any gene: 7. Germline V lookup: CDR1 MNHEY, CDR2 SMNVEV (reference sequence). The CDR3 runs to 13 residues. As DNA, the CDR3 is TGTGCCAGTGGGAGGACAGGGGCGTACGAGCAGTACTTC. Translating it yields CASGRTGAYEQYF.

The V and J genes are TRBV19 and TRBJ1-2; maybe TRBD1 (5 bases). The CDR3 has 12 residues. With 7 bases removed from V and 4 bases from J, the gap between germline ends came to 10 bases. The germline CDR1 and CDR2 sequences are LNHDA and SQIVND (reference sequence). The DNA of the CDR3 is TGTGCCAGTACCAGGACAAGCTATGGCTACACCTTC. Encoded protein: CASTRTSYGYTF.

The chain uses TRBV6-5 and TRBJ2-7; 7 bases are shared with TRBD1. V lost 5 bases, J lost 2 bases, and 9 bases stayed unmatched. From germline, CDR1 is MNHEY and CDR2 SVGAGI. The CDR3 is 15 residues long. Here the CDR3 DNA reads TGTGCCAGCAGTCCAACTACAGGGGTTGCCTACGAGCAGTACTTC. Its translation: CASSPTTGVAYEQYF.

The chain uses TRBV27 and TRBJ2-7, with TRBD2 matching over 9 bases. The germline gives CDR1 MNHEY, CDR2 SMNVEV (reference sequence). This CDR3 contains 14 residues. V lost 6 bases, J lost 3 bases, and 6 bases stayed unmatched. The CDR3 DNA follows: TGTGCCAGCAGGCAAGCGGGAGGCCTCTACGAGCAGTACTTC. It is translated as CASRQAGGLYEQYF.

The J gene is TRBJ1-1, the V gene TRBV7-9, with 7 nucleotides matching TRBD1. V dropped 2 bases and J dropped 5; count of bases not matched to a gene: 5. Germline V lookup: CDR1 SEHNR, CDR2 FQNEAQ (reference sequence). The CDR3 loop spans 14 amino acids. In nucleotides, the CDR3 is TGTGCCAGCAGCTTACAAGGGGGCAAAACTGAAGCTTTCTTT. Amino acid sequence: CASSLQGGKTEAFF.

The rearrangement links TRBV7-2 to TRBJ2-2; unclear D gene. Germline V gene lookup returns CDR1 SGHTA and CDR2 FQGNSA. The CDR3 sequence is 15 residues long. The V gene lost 5 bases and the J gene lost 1 base, with 11 bases spanning the gap. CDR3 sequence reads: CASSLLGRNTGELFF. The CDR3 DNA reads TGTGCCAGCAGCCTACTTGGCAGGAACACCGGGGAGCTGTTTTTT. The full variable domain, with the rest looked up from reference TRBV7-2 and TRBJ2-2, is GAGVSQSPSNKVTEKGKDVELRCDPISGHTALYWYRQSLGQGLEFLIYFQGNSAPDKSGLPSDRFSAERTGGSVSTLTIQRTQQEDSAVYLCASSLLGRNTGELFFGEGSRLTVL.

This clone was recorded once. The chain recombines TRBV11-2 with TRBJ2-7, with no clear D. The V end was cut by 3 bases, the J end by 5 bases, with 14 bases between. The CDR3 consists of 14 residues. Germline V gives CDR1 SGHAT, CDR2 FQNNGV. This CDR3 is CASSFRGFRNEQYF. The CDR3 DNA is TGTGCCAGCAGCTTTCGCGGCTTTAGGAACGAGCAGTACTTC.

This clone appeared a few times. The DNA for the CDR3 is TGTGCCAGCAGTTACTCCACCAGCTATGGCTACACCTTC. Protein sequence: CASSYSTSYGYTF. The chain couples TRBV6-5 to TRBJ1-2; D not resolved. V was trimmed by 0 bases and J by 4 bases, leaving 6 bases between them. CDR1 and CDR2 (germline): MNHEY, SVGAGI. The CDR3 covers 13 residues.

The V call is TRBV4-2, the J call TRBJ2-2; D ambiguous. Trimming cost V 3 bases and J 1 base, with 9 bases left between them. The V gene's germline CDR1 is LGHNA and CDR2 YNFKEQ. The CDR3 runs 15 residues. CDR3 residues: CASSQMAENTGELFF. The CDR3 DNA reads as TGTGCCAGCAGCCAGATGGCTGAGAACACCGGGGAGCTGTTTTTT.

The chain uses TRBV2 and TRBJ1-1, with D possibly being TRBD1 (6 bases). Germline CDR1 and CDR2: SNHLY and FYNNEI. The CDR3 has 16 amino acids. Trimming left V 4 bases short and J 5 bases short, with 20 bases between. Written as DNA, the CDR3 is TGTGCCAGCAGTGGGGGGGCAGGGAGCAGAGGGACTGAAGCTTTCTTT. Residues: CASSGGAGSRGTEAFF.

Here the CDR3 reads CATSDLQIEREVNQPQHF. The CDR3 DNA follows: TGTGCCACCAGTGATTTGCAAATCGAGAGAGAAGTAAATCAGCCCCAGCATTTT. This chain uses TRBV24-1 with TRBJ1-5, with no clear D. The V and J ends lost 0 bases and 4 bases respectively, with 18 bases between them. There are 18 residues in the CDR3. Germline assignment: CDR1 KGHDR and CDR2 SFDVKD.

V and J are TRBV30 and TRBJ1-2; TRBD1 aligns across 8 bases. CDR1 is GTSNPN and CDR2 is SVGIG in the germline V gene (reference sequence). The J segment lost 1 base and the V segment lost 1 base, leaving 5 bases of the junction unmatched. The CDR3 loop spans 15 amino acids. DNA for the CDR3: TGTGCCTGGAGTGGAGGGACAGGCCTTAACTATGGCTACACCTTC. Translated, it gives CAWSGGTGLNYGYTF.

CDR3 loop: CAWSPDRGISPLHF. The CDR3 nucleotides are TGTGCCTGGAGCCCCGACAGGGGGATCTCACCCCTCCACTTT. The chain is built from TRBV30 and TRBJ1-6, with 9 bases aligning to TRBD1. CDR3 length: 14 amino acids. Germline CDR1 and CDR2: GTSNPN and SVGIG (reference sequence). The J segment lost 10 bases and the V segment lost 3 bases, leaving 7 bases of the junction unmatched.

Only one count was recorded for this clone. V gene TRBV7-8 combines with J gene TRBJ2-7; unclear D gene. V lost 3 bases and J lost 3, with 21 bases in between. Germline CDR1 is SGHVS and CDR2 is FQNEAQ. The CDR3 loop spans 17 amino acids. The DNA for the CDR3 is TGTGCCAGCAGCTTCTCTTCGAAGTGGCAGAACCACTACGAGCAGTACTTC. Its protein product is CASSFSSKWQNHYEQYF.

The genes are TRBV4-1 and TRBJ2-1, with D unresolved. This CDR3 is 15 amino acids long. CDR1 and CDR2 (germline): MGHRA, YSYEKL. Trimming removed 4 bases at V and 0 bases at J, with 10 bases between. The chain's CDR3 is CASSPSPSSYNEQFF. The CDR3 DNA is TGCGCCAGCAGCCCCAGCCCGAGCTCCTACAATGAGCAGTTCTTC.

V usage is TRBV19 and J usage is TRBJ2-7; D is undetermined. Germline CDR1 and CDR2: LNHDA and SQIVND (reference sequence). CDR3 length: 14 amino acids. The V end lost 1 base, the J end lost 2 bases, and 9 bases lay between the germline ends. Here the CDR3 DNA reads TGTGCCAGTAGTATAGGCGCCGGTACCTACGAGCAGTACTTC. Protein product: CASSIGAGTYEQYF.

This chain connects TRBV27 to TRBJ2-1; perhaps TRBD2 as D (5 bases). Germline lookup yields CDR1 MNHEY and CDR2 SMNVEV (reference sequence). Trimming left V 3 bases short and J 3 bases short, with 6 bases between. The CDR3 length is 13 residues. CDR3 in amino acids: CASSLGSYNEQFF. As DNA, the CDR3 is TGTGCCAGCAGTTTGGGGAGCTACAATGAGCAGTTCTTC.

The rearrangement joins TRBV7-7 to TRBJ2-2; the match to TRBD1 covers 7 bases. The ends lost 8 bases at V and 4 bases at J; junction bases unmatched: 4. The CDR3 consists of 13 residues. Germline V gene lookup returns CDR1 SSHAT and CDR2 FNYEAQ (reference sequence). The CDR3 nucleotides are TGTGCCAGCTCCGGGACAGCCACCGGGGAGCTGTTTTTT. Encoded protein: CASSGTATGELFF. Full variable domain (outside the CDR3, taken from reference TRBV7-7 and TRBJ2-2): GAGVSQSPRYKVTKRGQDVTLRCDPISSHATLYWYQQALGQGPEFLTYFNYEAQPDKSGLPSDRFSAERPEGSISTLTIQRTEQRDSAMYRCASSGTATGELFFGEGSRLTVL.

The chain has TRBV28 and TRBJ2-3; D gene unclear. The CDR3 runs to 15 residues. The V gene's germline CDR1 is MDHEN and CDR2 SYDVKM. The ends were cut back, 6 bases at V and 1 base at J, with 14 bases in the middle. For the CDR3, the DNA is TGTGCCAGCAGCCTTACCGGGTCCGGCACAGATACGCAGTATTTT. Amino acids: CASSLTGSGTDTQYF.

V and J are TRBV29-1 and TRBJ2-7; D gene unclear. Deletions cut 0 bases from V and 5 bases from J, with 14 bases between. From germline, CDR1 is SQVTM and CDR2 ANQGSEA. The CDR3 length is 14 residues. The CDR3 here is CSVEDIGLGDEQYF. DNA of the CDR3: TGCAGCGTTGAAGATATAGGCCTTGGAGACGAGCAGTACTTC.

J is TRBJ1-3 and V is TRBV20-1; a weak D match, TRBD1 (6 bases). The germline CDR1 and CDR2 sequences are DFQATT and SNEGSKA (reference sequence). The length of the CDR3 is 17 residues. With 3 bases removed from V and 4 bases from J, the gap between germline ends came to 22 bases. CDR3 loop: CSASYNRGTPKGNTIYF. As DNA, the CDR3 is TGCAGTGCTAGTTACAATCGAGGGACACCTAAGGGAAACACCATATATTTT.

This rearrangement joins TRBV6-2 or TRBV6-3 to TRBJ2-3; 10 bases fit TRBD2. This CDR3 contains 15 residues. Germline loops: CDR1 MNHEY, CDR2 SVGEGT. J was trimmed by 0 bases and V by 6 bases; bases with no gene match: 3. CDR3 sequence (DNA): TGTGCCAGCAGCCCGACTAGCGGGAGCACAGATACGCAGTATTTT. This codes for CASSPTSGSTDTQYF.

This chain links TRBV3-1 (or the pseudogene TRBV3-2) with TRBJ1-5; perhaps TRBD1 as D (5 bases). Trimming removed 2 bases from V and 7 bases from J, with 21 bases in between. The CDR3 is 17 residues long. Germline V gene data show CDR1 as LGHDT and CDR2 as YNNKEL (reference sequence). The CDR3 bases are TGTGCCAGCAGCCAATACCAGGGAATTTCCCCTTGGCAGCCCCAGCATTTT. Amino acid sequence: CASSQYQGISPWQPQHF.

This chain uses TRBV5-1 with TRBJ2-2; D gene uncertain. Deletions cut 0 bases from V and 7 bases from J, with 13 bases between. CDR3 length: 15 amino acids. CDR1 SGHRS and CDR2 YFSETQ come from the germline V gene. CDR3 in amino acids: CASSLVTRYDGELFF. CDR3 coding DNA: TGCGCCAGCAGCTTGGTAACCAGATACGACGGGGAGCTGTTTTTT.

V usage is TRBV6-5 and J usage is TRBJ1-6; 8 nucleotides match TRBD1. The V gene's germline CDR1 is MNHEY and CDR2 SVGAGI. The V gene end was trimmed by 0 bases and the J gene end by 9 bases; junction bases not matched to a gene: 7. The CDR3 loop spans 16 amino acids. The CDR3 DNA reads as TGTGCCAGCAGTTACTCCTGGACAGGGTTGAGTTCACCCCTCCACTTT. Translation: CASSYSWTGLSSPLHF.

This clone came up once. This chain joins TRBV18 and TRBJ1-1; no firm D call. CDR3 size: 13 residues. CDR1 is KGHSH and CDR2 is LQKENI in the germline V gene. With 6 bases removed from V and 1 base from J, the gap between germline ends came to 9 bases. CDR3 DNA sequence: TGTGCCAGCTCCCAAGACGAGAACACTGAAGCTTTCTTT. It yields the protein CASSQDENTEAFF. The complete variable domain, with remaining parts taken from reference TRBV18 and TRBJ1-1, reads NAGVMQNPRHLVRRRGQEARLRCSPMKGHSHVYWYRQLPEEGLKFMVYLQKENIIDESGMPKERFSAEFPKEGPSILRIQQVVRGDSAAYFCASSQDENTEAFFGQGTRLTVV.

This clone has just one count. V is TRBV6-5 and J is TRBJ1-5; 9 nucleotides align to TRBD1. Per germline, CDR1 MNHEY and CDR2 SVGAGI. The V gene end was trimmed by 0 bases and the J gene end by 6 bases; junction bases not matched to a gene: 6. CDR3 length: 16 residues. The CDR3 region is CASSYSYRGPGQPQHF. Written as DNA, the CDR3 is TGTGCCAGCAGTTACTCGTACAGGGGGCCAGGTCAGCCCCAGCATTTT.

The chain links TRBV12-3 or TRBV12-4 to TRBJ1-5; D gene unclear. The CDR3 runs to 11 residues. V gave up 3 bases and J gave up 7 bases, with 4 bases separating them. CDR3 coding DNA: TGTGCCAGCAGTTTCGGGCAGCCCCAGCATTTT. This gives the protein CASSFGQPQHF.